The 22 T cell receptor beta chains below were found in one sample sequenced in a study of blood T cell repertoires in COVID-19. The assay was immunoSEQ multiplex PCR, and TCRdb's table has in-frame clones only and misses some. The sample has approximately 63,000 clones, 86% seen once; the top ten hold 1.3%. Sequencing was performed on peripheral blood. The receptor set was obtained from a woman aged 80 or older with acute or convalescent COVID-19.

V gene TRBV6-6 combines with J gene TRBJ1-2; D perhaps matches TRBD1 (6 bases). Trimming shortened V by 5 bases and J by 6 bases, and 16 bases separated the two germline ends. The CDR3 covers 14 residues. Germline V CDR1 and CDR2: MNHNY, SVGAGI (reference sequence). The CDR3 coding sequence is TGTGCCAGCAGTGATGGGGGGGGGCAGGATGGCTACACCTTC. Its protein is CASSDGGGQDGYTF.

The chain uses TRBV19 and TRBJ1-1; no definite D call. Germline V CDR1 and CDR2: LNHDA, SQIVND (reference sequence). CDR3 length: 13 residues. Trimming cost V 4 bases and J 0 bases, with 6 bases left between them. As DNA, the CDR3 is TGTGCCAGTAGTACCACAGTGAACACTGAAGCTTTCTTT. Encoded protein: CASSTTVNTEAFF.

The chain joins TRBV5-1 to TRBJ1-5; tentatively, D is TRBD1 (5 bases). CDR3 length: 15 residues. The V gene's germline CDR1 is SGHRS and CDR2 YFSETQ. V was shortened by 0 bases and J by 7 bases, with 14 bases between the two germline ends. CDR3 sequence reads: CASSLDAGSGQPQHF. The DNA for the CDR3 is TGCGCCAGCAGCTTGGACGCAGGGTCCGGACAGCCCCAGCATTTT. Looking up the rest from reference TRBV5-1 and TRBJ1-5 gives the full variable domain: KAGVTQTPRYLIKTRGQQVTLSCSPISGHRSVSWYQQTPGQGLQFLFEYFSETQRNKGNFPGRFSGRQFSNSRSEMNVSTLELGDSALYLCASSLDAGSGQPQHFGDGTRLSIL.

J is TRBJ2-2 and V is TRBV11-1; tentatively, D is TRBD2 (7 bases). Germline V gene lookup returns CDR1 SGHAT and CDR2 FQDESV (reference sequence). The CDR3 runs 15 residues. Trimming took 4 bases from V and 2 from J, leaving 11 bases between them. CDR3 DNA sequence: TGTGCCAGCAGCTCAAGCGGGACAAACACCGGGGAGCTGTTTTTT. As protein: CASSSSGTNTGELFF.

CDR3 nucleotides: TGTGCCAGCAGTGCGGGCCGGACAGGTCGGCGTATGGAAGCTTTCTTT. It is translated as CASSAGRTGRRMEAFF. V and J are TRBV6-1 and TRBJ1-1, with 7 nucleotides matching TRBD1. J lost 8 bases, V lost 4 bases, and 16 bases had no gene match. Germline V gene lookup returns CDR1 MNHNS and CDR2 SASEGT. The CDR3 totals 16 residues.

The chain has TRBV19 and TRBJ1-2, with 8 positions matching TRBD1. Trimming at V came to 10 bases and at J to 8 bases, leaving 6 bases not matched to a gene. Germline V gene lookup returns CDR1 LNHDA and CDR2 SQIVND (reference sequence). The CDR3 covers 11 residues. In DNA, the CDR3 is TGTGCCACCACAGGGGGGCTGGGCTACACCTTC. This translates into CATTGGLGYTF.

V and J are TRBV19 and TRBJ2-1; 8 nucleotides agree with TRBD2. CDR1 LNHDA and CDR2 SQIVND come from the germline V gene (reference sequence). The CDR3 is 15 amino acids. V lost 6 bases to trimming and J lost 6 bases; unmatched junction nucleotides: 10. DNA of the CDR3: TGTGCCAGTAGGACAGCGGGGGAGTGGGCCAATGAGCAGTTCTTC. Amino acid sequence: CASRTAGEWANEQFF.

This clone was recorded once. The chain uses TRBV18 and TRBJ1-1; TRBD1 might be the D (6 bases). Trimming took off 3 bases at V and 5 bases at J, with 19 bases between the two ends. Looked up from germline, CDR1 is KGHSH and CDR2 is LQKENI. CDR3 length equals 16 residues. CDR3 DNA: TGTGCCAGCTCACCCGGTACAGGGTGGGACGCGACTGAAGCTTTCTTT. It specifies CASSPGTGWDATEAFF.

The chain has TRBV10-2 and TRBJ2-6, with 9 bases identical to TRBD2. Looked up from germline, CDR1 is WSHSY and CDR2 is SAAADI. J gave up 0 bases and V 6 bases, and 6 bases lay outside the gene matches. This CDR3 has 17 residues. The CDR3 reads CASRKTSGGSGANVLTF. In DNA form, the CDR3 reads TGCGCCAGCAGGAAGACTAGCGGAGGCTCTGGGGCCAACGTCCTGACTTTC.

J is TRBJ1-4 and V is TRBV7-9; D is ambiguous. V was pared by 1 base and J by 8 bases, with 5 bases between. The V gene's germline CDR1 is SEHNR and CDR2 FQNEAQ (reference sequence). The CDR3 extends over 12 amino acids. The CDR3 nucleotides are TGTGCCAGCAGCTTAGATGCGGAAAAACTGTTTTTT. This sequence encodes CASSLDAEKLFF.

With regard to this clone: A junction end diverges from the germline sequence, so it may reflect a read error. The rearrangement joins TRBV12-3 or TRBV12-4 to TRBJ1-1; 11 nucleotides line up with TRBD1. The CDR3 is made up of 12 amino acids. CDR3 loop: CASSSSDRGRPF. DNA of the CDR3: TGTGCCAGCAGTTCATCGGACAGGGGGCGTCCCTTT.

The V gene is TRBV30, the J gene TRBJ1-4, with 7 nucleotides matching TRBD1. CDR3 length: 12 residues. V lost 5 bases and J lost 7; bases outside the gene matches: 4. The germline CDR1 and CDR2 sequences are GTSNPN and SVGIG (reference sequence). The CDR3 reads CAWDRDLEKLFF. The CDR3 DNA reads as TGTGCCTGGGACAGGGACCTTGAAAAACTGTTTTTT.

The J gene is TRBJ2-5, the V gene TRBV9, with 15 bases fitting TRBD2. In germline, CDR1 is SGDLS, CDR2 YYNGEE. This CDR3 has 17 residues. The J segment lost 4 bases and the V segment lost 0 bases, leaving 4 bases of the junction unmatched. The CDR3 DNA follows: TGTGCCAGCAGCGTAGACGGGGGACTAGCGGGAGGAGAGACCCAGTACTTC. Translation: CASSVDGGLAGGETQYF.

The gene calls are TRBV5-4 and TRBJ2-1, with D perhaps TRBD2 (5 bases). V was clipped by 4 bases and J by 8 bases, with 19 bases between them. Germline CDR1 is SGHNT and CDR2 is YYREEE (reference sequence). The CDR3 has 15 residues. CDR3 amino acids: CASSAGPTGYDEQFF. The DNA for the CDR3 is TGTGCCAGCAGCGCTGGCCCCACGGGATACGATGAGCAGTTCTTC.

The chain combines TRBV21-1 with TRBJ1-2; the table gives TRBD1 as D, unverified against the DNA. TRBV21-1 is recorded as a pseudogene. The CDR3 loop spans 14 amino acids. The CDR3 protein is CASNPPGQKYGYTF. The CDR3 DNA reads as TGTGCCAGCAACCCGCCGGGACAGAAATATGGCTACACCTTC.

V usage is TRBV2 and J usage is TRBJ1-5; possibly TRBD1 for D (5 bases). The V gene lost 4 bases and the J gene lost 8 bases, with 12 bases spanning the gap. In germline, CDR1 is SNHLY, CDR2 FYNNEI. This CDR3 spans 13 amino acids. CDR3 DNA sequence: TGTGCCAGCAGTGTAGGGGCGACGGAGCCCCAGCATTTT. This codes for CASSVGATEPQHF.

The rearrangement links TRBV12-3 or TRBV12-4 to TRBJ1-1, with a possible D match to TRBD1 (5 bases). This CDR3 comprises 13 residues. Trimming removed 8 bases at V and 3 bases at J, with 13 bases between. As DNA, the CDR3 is TGTGCCAGCCTTGGGGGGGGACACACTGAAGCTTTCTTT. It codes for CASLGGGHTEAFF.

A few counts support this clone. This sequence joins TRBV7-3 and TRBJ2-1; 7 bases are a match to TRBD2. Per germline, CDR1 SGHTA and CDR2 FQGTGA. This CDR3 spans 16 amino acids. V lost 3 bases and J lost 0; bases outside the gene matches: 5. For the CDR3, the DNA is TGTGCCAGCAGCTTTCTAGCGGATAGCTCCTACAATGAGCAGTTCTTC. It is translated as CASSFLADSSYNEQFF.

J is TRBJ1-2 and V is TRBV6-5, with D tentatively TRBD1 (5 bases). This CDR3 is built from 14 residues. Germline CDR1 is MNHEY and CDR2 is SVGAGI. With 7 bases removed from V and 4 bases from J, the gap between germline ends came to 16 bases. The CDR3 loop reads CASTPGVGRYGYTF. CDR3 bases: TGTGCCAGCACCCCGGGGGTCGGTCGCTATGGCTACACCTTC.

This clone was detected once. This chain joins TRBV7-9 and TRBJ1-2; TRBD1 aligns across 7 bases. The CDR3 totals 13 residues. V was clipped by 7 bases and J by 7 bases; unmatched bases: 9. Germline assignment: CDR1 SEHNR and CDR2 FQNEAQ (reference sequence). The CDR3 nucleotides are TGTGCCAGCACGGGAGGGACAGAAAGTGGCTACACCTTC. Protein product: CASTGGTESGYTF.

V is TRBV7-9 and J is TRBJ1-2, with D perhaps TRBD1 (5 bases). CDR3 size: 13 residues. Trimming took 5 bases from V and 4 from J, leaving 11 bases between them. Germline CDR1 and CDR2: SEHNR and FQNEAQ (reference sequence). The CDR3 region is CASSLVGGYGYTF. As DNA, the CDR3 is TGTGCCAGCAGCCTAGTGGGGGGCTATGGCTACACCTTC. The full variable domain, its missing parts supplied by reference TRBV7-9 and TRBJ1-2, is DTGVSQNPRHKITKRGQNVTFRCDPISEHNRLYWYRQTLGQGPEFLTYFQNEAQLEKSRLLSDRFSAERPKGSFSTLEIQRTEQGDSAMYLCASSLVGGYGYTFGSGTRLTVV.

The CDR3, as DNA: TGTGCCTGGGACCGTGGAGCCTACTATGGCTACACCTTC. Its protein product is CAWDRGAYYGYTF. This chain links TRBV30 with TRBJ1-2; D is unclear. Trimming cost V 5 bases and J 3 bases, with 13 bases left between them. CDR1 and CDR2 from the germline V gene are GTSNPN and SVGIG (reference sequence). This CDR3 has 13 residues.